These T cell receptor beta chains were read from a single sample in a study of blood T cell repertoires in COVID-19. The repertoire was sequenced with immunoSEQ multiplex PCR; TCRdb's copy has only in-frame clones and lacks some. The data contain under 80,000 clones, 76% of them seen just once; the ten biggest clones take up 15%. Sequenced material: peripheral blood. The receptors come from a man in his 60s with COVID-19, enrolled during active disease. The conserved cysteine and the conserved F or W are not part of the CDR3 here. The D gene is left open where the match is weak.

>11|TRBV30|TRBD2|TRBJ2-2
AWVGTRGRELF
>10|TRBV12-5|.|TRBJ1-1
ASGARDTEAF
>15|TRBV27|TRBD1|TRBJ2-1
ASSLSPEDRRYNEQF
>11|TRBV5-1|.|TRBJ2-5
ASSVRQDETQY
>13|TRBV29-1|TRBD2|TRBJ2-5
SVRGLAGDGETQY
>11|TRBV3-1/TRBV3-2|.|TRBJ2-1
ASSQVGGRLVF
>13|TRBV7-9|TRBD1|TRBJ2-2
ASSLPDRDTGELF
>12|TRBV19|TRBD1|TRBJ1-5
ASSFQGAAQPQH
>11|TRBV3-1/TRBV3-2|.|TRBJ2-7
ASSQYTGYEQY
>13|TRBV7-9|.|TRBJ1-6
ASSSLTGNNSPLH